The source of this T cell receptor (beta chain) is a study of T cell repertoires in cytomegalovirus infection. Each CDR3 protein gets one entry after TCRdb re-called the reads with MiXCR. The sample lists fewer than 400,000 distinct CDR3 sequences, 15% to 20% occurring once. This clonotype was observed many times. V lost 3 bases, J lost 0 bases, and 17 bases lay in between. The CDR3 contains 17 residues. The clonotype was recovered from a human donor in good health (CMV status not recorded). Some clones in this sample may be carry-over from other donors' samples. Sequencing used PBMCs. V and J are TRBV23-1 and TRBJ2-5, with D maybe TRBD1 (6 bases). TRBV23-1 is an ORF, with its function uncertain. This CDR3 is CASSHPGQTKHQETQYF. CDR3 in DNA: TGCGCCAGCAGTCATCCAGGACAGACAAAACACCAAGAGACCCAGTACTTC.